This T cell receptor (beta chain) is drawn from a study of human T cells and chemical hapten exposure. CDR3 size: 18 residues. J was trimmed by 1 base and V by 3 bases; bases with no gene match: 8. In germline, CDR1 is LGHNA, CDR2 YNFKEQ. TCRdb independently ran MiXCR on the RACE reads; one entry per CDR3 protein. Of nearly 350,000 distinct CDR3 sequences listed, under 8% are singletons. The time point is: patch test 1, 2 weeks after DPC sensitization. Treatment in this sample: therapeutic diphenylcyclopropenone sensitization with weekly scalp DPC. Drawing of blood took place ahead of applying each patch test. The authors extracted total RNA from unfractionated whole blood.

This clonotype was sampled from a woman aged 18-29 years with alopecia areata. Some clones in this sample may be carry-over from other donors' samples. Source: whole blood, taken in connection with sensitization to the hapten diphenylcyclopropenone (DPC). The V call is TRBV4-2, the J call TRBJ2-2; 10 nucleotides line up with TRBD2. CDR3 nucleotide sequence: TGTGCCAGCAGCCACGGATTAGCGGGGGGCGAGAACACCGGGGAGCTGTTTTTT. It translates to CASSHGLAGGENTGELFF.